This entry lists 9 T cell receptor beta chains sequenced from one sample in a study of blood T cell repertoires in COVID-19. Sequencing was performed with immunoSEQ multiplex PCR; in TCRdb, only in-frame clones are kept and a portion is missing. The table lists more than 150,000 clones, around 80% of them singletons. The sequenced material came from peripheral blood. These receptors all come from a man younger than 40 with active or convalescent COVID-19.

The gene calls are TRBV27 and TRBJ2-2, with a possible D match to TRBD2 (6 bases). V gave up 7 bases and J gave up 7 bases, with 19 bases separating them. Germline V lookup: CDR1 MNHEY, CDR2 SMNVEV (reference sequence). CDR3 length: 15 residues. CDR3 DNA sequence: TGTGCCAGCATCCCAAGGGCGGGGTACAGCGGGGAGCTGTTTTTT. Protein sequence: CASIPRAGYSGELFF.

The rearrangement uses TRBV7-9 and TRBJ1-2, with 10 bases lining up with TRBD1. Germline trimming cut 5 bases from V and 4 bases from J; bases unmatched to any gene: 16. Germline V gene lookup returns CDR1 SEHNR and CDR2 FQNEAQ (reference sequence). This CDR3 has 18 residues. The CDR3 DNA is TGTGCCAGCAGCCACCCCGAACCCGGGACAGGGGACCCCTATGGCTACACCTTC. Protein product: CASSHPEPGTGDPYGYTF.

V is TRBV6-5 and J is TRBJ2-1; 10 positions agree with TRBD2. The CDR3 covers 14 residues. Per germline, CDR1 MNHEY and CDR2 SVGAGI. Germline trimming cut 6 bases from V and 8 bases from J; bases unmatched to any gene: 7. Written as DNA, the CDR3 is TGTGCCAGCAGGAGGAGCGGGGGGGCAGATGAGCAGTTCTTC. Translation: CASRRSGGADEQFF.

The chain links TRBV19 to TRBJ2-2; TRBD2 aligns across 8 bases. CDR1 LNHDA and CDR2 SQIVND come from the germline V gene (reference sequence). Losses at the gene ends were 5 bases for V and 4 bases for J; bases not matched to a gene: 18. The CDR3 length is 19 residues. This CDR3 is CASSSASGPGRSSTGELFF. For the CDR3, the DNA is TGTGCCAGTAGTTCGGCTAGCGGGCCTGGAAGGTCGAGCACCGGGGAGCTGTTTTTT.

CDR3 in DNA: TGTGCCAGCATCGGACAGTACAATCAGCCCCAGCATTTT. Protein: CASIGQYNQPQHF. V gene TRBV6-5 combines with J gene TRBJ1-5; a weak D match, TRBD1 (6 bases). V lost 7 bases and J lost 3, with 10 bases in between. The CDR3 has 13 amino acids. Germline CDR1 and CDR2: MNHEY and SVGAGI.

The chain combines TRBV28 with TRBJ1-5; 7 bases match TRBD1. Germline lookup yields CDR1 MDHEN and CDR2 SYDVKM. CDR3 length equals 15 residues. V shed 5 bases, J shed 0 bases, and the junction held 4 bases outside the gene matches. CDR3 sequence reads: CASSPNRGSNQPQHF. The DNA of the CDR3 is TGTGCCAGCAGTCCGAACAGGGGTAGCAATCAGCCCCAGCATTTT. Filled out from reference TRBV28 and TRBJ1-5, the complete variable domain reads DVKVTQSSRYLVKRTGEKVFLECVQDMDHENMFWYRQDPGLGLRLIYFSYDVKMKEKGDIPEGYSVSREKKERFSLILESASTNQTSMYLCASSPNRGSNQPQHFGDGTRLSIL.

The chain couples TRBV30 to TRBJ1-4; D call uncertain. Germline V gene data show CDR1 as GTSNPN and CDR2 as SVGIG (reference sequence). The CDR3 spans 10 residues. The V and J ends lost 1 base and 11 bases respectively, with 5 bases between them. This chain's CDR3 is CAWSARKLFF. Written as DNA, the CDR3 is TGTGCCTGGAGTGCGAGGAAACTGTTTTTT.

The chain uses TRBV18 and TRBJ1-1; no definite D call. Germline CDR1 KGHSH, CDR2 LQKENI. Trimming took 0 bases from V and 4 from J, leaving 6 bases between them. This CDR3 has 13 amino acids. CDR3 protein: CASSPPASTEAFF. The CDR3 nucleotides are TGTGCCAGCTCACCACCGGCCAGCACTGAAGCTTTCTTT.

In the case of this clone: Other DNA sequences within the sample encode an identical CDR3. This chain links TRBV25-1 with TRBJ2-2; weak D call: TRBD2 (5 bases). Germline values: CDR1 MGHDK, CDR2 SYGVNS. V dropped 3 bases and J dropped 5 bases, with 7 bases sitting between them. This CDR3 contains 13 residues. The CDR3 spells CASSEGGTGELFF. In nucleotides, the CDR3 is TGTGCCAGCAGTGAGGGCGGGACCGGGGAGCTGTTTTTT.